These 7 T cell receptor beta chains were all obtained from the same sample, sequenced in a study of blood T cell repertoires in COVID-19. Assay used: immunoSEQ multiplex PCR; TCRdb lists only in-frame clones, some missing. The data show more than 250,000 clones, 70% to 90% seen once. The specimen sequenced was PBMCs or T cells enriched from blood (not recorded which). Every receptor here comes from a man aged 25-45 years who had recovered from COVID-19.

This sequence joins TRBV7-2 and TRBJ2-1, with TRBD1 matching over 7 bases. Germline V CDR1 and CDR2: SGHTA, FQGNSA. The CDR3 has 18 residues. V shed 3 bases and J 5 bases; nucleotides not matched to a gene: 16. CDR3 sequence reads: CASSLSIGGLTGNNEQFF. The CDR3 coding sequence is TGTGCCAGCAGCTTGTCAATTGGGGGCCTGACAGGGAACAATGAGCAGTTCTTC. The full variable domain, its missing parts supplied by reference TRBV7-2 and TRBJ2-1, is GAGVSQSPSNKVTEKGKDVELRCDPISGHTALYWYRQSLGQGLEFLIYFQGNSAPDKSGLPSDRFSAERTGGSVSTLTIQRTQQEDSAVYLCASSLSIGGLTGNNEQFFGPGTRLTVL.

This sequence joins TRBV27 and TRBJ1-2; D gene ambiguous. V lost 3 bases to trimming and J lost 0 bases, with 5 bases between them. The CDR3 is made up of 13 amino acids. The germline CDR1 and CDR2 sequences are MNHEY and SMNVEV (reference sequence). This chain's CDR3 is CASSFGTNYGYTF. The CDR3 nucleotides are TGTGCCAGCAGTTTCGGGACTAACTATGGCTACACCTTC.

The V call is TRBV4-2, the J call TRBJ2-1; unclear D gene. Germline V gene sequence: CDR1 LGHNA, CDR2 YNFKEQ. The CDR3 has 12 residues. Trimming pared 2 bases from V and 7 bases from J, leaving 6 bases between. The CDR3 coding sequence is TGTGCCAGCAGCCAACCCATGAATGAGCAGTTCTTC. Translation gives CASSQPMNEQFF.

This rearrangement joins TRBV4-1 to TRBJ1-4, with TRBD1 as a possible D gene (5 bases). This CDR3 has 17 amino acids. In germline, CDR1 is MGHRA, CDR2 YSYEKL. V was shortened by 0 bases and J by 8 bases, with 19 bases between the two germline ends. The CDR3 DNA sequence: TGCGCCAGCAGCCAAGAAGTCGCGCGGGGCGCGGGGGAAAAACTGTTTTTT. It translates to CASSQEVARGAGEKLFF.

This chain uses TRBV18 with TRBJ2-2; 7 bases map to TRBD2. Losses at the gene ends were 3 bases for V and 4 bases for J; bases not matched to a gene: 8. The germline gives CDR1 KGHSH, CDR2 LQKENI. The CDR3 runs 16 residues. CDR3 nucleotide sequence: TGTGCCAGCTCACCTCCCGGCGGGGGTGGCACCGGGGAGCTGTTTTTT. Translated, it gives CASSPPGGGGTGELFF.

J is TRBJ1-1 and V is TRBV6-2 or TRBV6-3; 7 bases line up with TRBD1. J lost 9 bases, V lost 5 bases, and 3 bases had no gene match. The germline CDR1 and CDR2 sequences are MNHEY and SVGEGT. The CDR3 is 11 amino acids. CDR3 coding DNA: TGTGCCAGCAGTACGGACAGGAAAGCTTTCTTT. It translates to CASSTDRKAFF.

V gene TRBV25-1 combines with J gene TRBJ1-1, with D tentatively TRBD1 (6 bases). V was trimmed by 3 bases and J by 0 bases, leaving 8 bases between them. Germline V lookup: CDR1 MGHDK, CDR2 SYGVNS. CDR3 size: 14 residues. The CDR3 loop is CASSEDSLNTEAFF. In nucleotides, the CDR3 is TGTGCCAGCAGTGAGGACAGTTTGAACACTGAAGCTTTCTTT.